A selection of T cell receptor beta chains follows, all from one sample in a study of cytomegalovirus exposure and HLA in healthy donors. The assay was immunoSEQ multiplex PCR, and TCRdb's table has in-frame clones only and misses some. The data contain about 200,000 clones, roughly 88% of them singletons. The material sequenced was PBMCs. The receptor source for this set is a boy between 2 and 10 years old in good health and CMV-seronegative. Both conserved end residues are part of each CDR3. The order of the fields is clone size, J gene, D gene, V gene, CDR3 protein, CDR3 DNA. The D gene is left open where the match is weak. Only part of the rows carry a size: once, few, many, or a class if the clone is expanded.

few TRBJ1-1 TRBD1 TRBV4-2 CASRGTGVNTEAFF TGTGCCAGCAGGGGGACAGGCGTGAACACTGAAGCTTTCTTT
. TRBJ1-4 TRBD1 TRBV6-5 CASSYPGGNEKLFF TGTGCCAGCAGTTATCCAGGGGGGAATGAAAAACTGTTTTTT
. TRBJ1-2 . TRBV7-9 CASSSTTQGSDGGYTF TGTGCCAGCAGCTCCACAACACAGGGTTCGGATGGTGGCTACACCTTC
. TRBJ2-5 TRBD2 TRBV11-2 CASSFGLGGETQYF TGTGCCAGCAGCTTTGGACTAGGAGGGGAGACCCAGTACTTC
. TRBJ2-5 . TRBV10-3 CATVATSQETQYF TGTGCCACTGTCGCAACTAGTCAGGAGACCCAGTACTTC
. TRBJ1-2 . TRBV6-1 CASSVSGSYGYTF TGTGCCAGCAGTGTCTCAGGGTCCTATGGCTACACCTTC
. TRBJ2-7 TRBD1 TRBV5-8 CASSVPGQGTREQYF TGTGCCAGCAGCGTACCGGGACAGGGAACGAGAGAGCAGTACTTC
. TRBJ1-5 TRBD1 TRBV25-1 CASRAGTGEQPQHF TGTGCCAGCAGGGCCGGGACAGGGGAACAGCCCCAGCATTTT
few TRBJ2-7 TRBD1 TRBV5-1 CASTTQGATYEQYF TGCGCCAGCACCACACAGGGGGCAACCTACGAGCAGTACTTC
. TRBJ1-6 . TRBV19 CASKDRLQEVLHF TGTGCCAGTAAAGACAGGCTTCAGGAGGTCCTCCACTTT
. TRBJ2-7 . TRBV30 CAWTKSDKKNEQYF TGTGCCTGGACCAAATCGGACAAGAAAAACGAGCAGTACTTC
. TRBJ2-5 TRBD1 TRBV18 CASSPGTEQETQYF TGTGCCAGCTCACCAGGGACAGAACAAGAGACCCAGTACTTC
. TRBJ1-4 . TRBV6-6 CASRPKPHSANEKLFF TGTGCCAGCAGGCCCAAACCCCACTCGGCTAATGAAAAACTGTTTTTT
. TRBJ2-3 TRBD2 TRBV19 CASSSWMSSGGNTDTQYF TGTGCCAGTAGTAGCTGGATGTCTAGCGGGGGTAACACAGATACGCAGTATTTT
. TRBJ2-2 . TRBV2 CASSQRGLSTGELFF TGCGCCAGCAGTCAGAGGGGGTTGAGCACCGGGGAGCTGTTTTTT
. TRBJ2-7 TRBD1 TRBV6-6 CASSYSGQGLSEQYF TGTGCCAGCAGTTACTCGGGACAGGGCCTCTCCGAGCAGTACTTC
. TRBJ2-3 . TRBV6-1 CASSEAHRTGTDTQYF TGTGCCAGCAGTGAAGCACACCGTACAGGGACAGATACGCAGTATTTT